This is a list of T cell receptor beta chains from one sample in a study of early T cells in non-severe SARS-CoV-2 infection. TCRdb processed the 5' RACE reads anew with MiXCR; each CDR3 protein has one entry. The table shows 49,000 or so distinct CDR3 sequences, with under 7.5% occurring only once. Sample: whole blood, taken at baseline. The source of these receptors is an adult who was a healthcare worker with PCR-confirmed SARS-CoV-2 infection or an uninfected control (not recorded which). Each CDR3 is given with its conserved first and last residue. D genes are given only for firm matches. Where a row states a size, it is once, few, many or the class of an expanded clone; other rows omit it.

NA	14	many	TRBV24-1	TRBJ2-1	CATSDSRRGNEQFF	TGTGCCACCAGTGATTCTAGACGCGGGAATGAGCAGTTCTTC
TRBD1	12	few	TRBV5-1	TRBJ2-7	CASGTGHYEQYF	TGCGCCAGCGGGACAGGGCACTACGAGCAGTACTTC
TRBD2	15	many	TRBV6-5	TRBJ2-3	CASSYLSGGTDTQYF	TGTGCCAGCAGTTACCTTAGCGGGGGCACAGATACGCAGTATTTT
NA	15	NA	TRBV7-9	TRBJ2-3	CASSFGQGDADTQYF	TGTGCCAGCAGCTTCGGGCAGGGAGATGCAGATACGCAGTATTTT
NA	13	many	TRBV6-1	TRBJ1-6	CASSEAVNRDLHF	TGTGCCAGCAGTGAAGCGGTAAACAGGGACCTCCACTTT
TRBD1	15	many	TRBV7-8	TRBJ2-7	CASRLDRGSGYEQYF	TGTGCCAGCAGATTGGACAGGGGGTCAGGCTACGAGCAGTACTTC
NA	15	few	TRBV4-3	TRBJ2-7	CASSQAAGTGYEQYF	TGCGCCAGCAGCCAAGCGGCCGGGACGGGCTACGAGCAGTACTTC
NA	15	NA	TRBV7-2	TRBJ1-1	CASSGGAGGYTEAFF	TGTGCCAGCAGCGGTGGTGCGGGCGGGTACACTGAAGCTTTCTTT
TRBD1	14	NA	TRBV7-9	TRBJ2-3	CASSSGGFTDTQYF	TGTGCCAGCAGTTCAGGGGGCTTTACGGATACGCAGTATTTT
TRBD1	15	few	TRBV7-2	TRBJ1-2	CASSLGTGANYGYTF	TGTGCCAGCAGCTTGGGGACAGGCGCTAACTATGGCTACACCTTC
TRBD1	13	NA	TRBV2	TRBJ2-5	CASRDRGRETQYF	TGTGCCAGCAGGGACAGGGGAAGAGAGACCCAGTACTTC
TRBD1	14	many	TRBV10-2	TRBJ1-5	CASSAGTDNQPQHF	TGCGCCAGCAGTGCCGGGACAGATAATCAGCCCCAGCATTTT
TRBD1	14	many	TRBV10-3	TRBJ2-7	CAISSRDRGHEQYF	TGTGCCATCAGTAGCCGGGACAGGGGTCACGAGCAGTACTTC
NA	18	many	TRBV7-9	TRBJ2-6	CASSLAGRGNSGANVLTF	TGTGCCAGCAGCTTAGCCGGAAGGGGGAACTCTGGGGCCAACGTCCTGACTTTC
NA	14	many	TRBV5-4	TRBJ2-1	CASSPFTAYNEQFF	TGTGCCAGCAGCCCCTTTACAGCATACAATGAGCAGTTCTTC
NA	13	many	TRBV19	TRBJ2-1	CASSMAGFDEQFF	TGTGCCAGTAGTATGGCAGGGTTCGATGAGCAGTTCTTC
TRBD1	15	many	TRBV18	TRBJ1-3	CASSLSRGTGNTIYF	TGTGCCAGCTCACTCTCCAGGGGGACTGGAAACACCATATATTTT
NA	15	few	TRBV10-1	TRBJ2-3	CASSESFLIEDTQYF	TGCGCCAGCAGTGAGTCGTTCCTGATTGAGGATACGCAGTATTTT
TRBD2	21	many	TRBV15	TRBJ2-3	CATSRDLGIAGGTASTDTQYF	TGTGCCACCAGCAGAGATCTCGGTATTGCGGGGGGAACAGCTAGCACAGATACGCAGTATTTT
NA	12	many	TRBV7-6	TRBJ2-3	CASSPRADTQYF	TGTGCCAGCAGCCCCCGAGCAGATACGCAGTATTTT
TRBD1	14	many	TRBV5-1	TRBJ2-3	CASSSGQGADTQYF	TGCGCCAGCAGCTCAGGACAGGGGGCAGATACGCAGTATTTT
NA	14	many	TRBV7-2	TRBJ2-7	CASSSSFRGNEQYF	TGTGCCAGCAGCTCAAGCTTCAGGGGTAACGAGCAGTACTTC
NA	14	few	TRBV7-9	TRBJ2-1	CASSNPGGTNEQFF	TGTGCCAGCAGCAACCCAGGCGGGACCAATGAGCAGTTCTTC
NA	17	few	TRBV4-1	TRBJ2-1	CASSQDRGTPIADEQFF	TGCGCCAGCAGCCAAGATCGGGGGACACCAATTGCCGATGAGCAGTTCTTC
TRBD2	15	many	TRBV7-2	TRBJ2-3	CASRGLAGRTDTQYF	TGTGCCAGCAGGGGACTAGCGGGGCGCACAGATACGCAGTATTTT
TRBD1	14	NA	TRBV11-2	TRBJ1-1	CASSTTGAGTEAFF	TGTGCCAGCAGTACCACAGGGGCAGGCACTGAAGCTTTCTTT
NA	12	NA	TRBV11-2	TRBJ2-1	CASSLRFGEQFF	TGTGCCAGCAGCTTACGCTTCGGTGAGCAGTTCTTC
NA	14	many	TRBV11-2	TRBJ1-1	CASRTQVGRTEAFF	TGTGCCAGCAGGACGCAGGTGGGTCGGACTGAAGCTTTCTTT
NA	15	many	TRBV11-2	TRBJ2-2	CASSHWGSNTGELFF	TGTGCCAGCAGCCACTGGGGCTCGAACACCGGGGAGCTGTTTTTT
NA	17	few	TRBV4-3	TRBJ1-5	CASSQDPAGWGNQPQHF	TGCGCCAGCAGCCAAGATCCGGCAGGGTGGGGCAATCAGCCCCAGCATTTT
TRBD2	16	NA	TRBV30	TRBJ2-3	CAWNTVASGGGDTQYF	TGTGCCTGGAATACTGTGGCTAGCGGGGGAGGAGATACGCAGTATTTT
NA	13	NA	TRBV6-6	TRBJ1-5	CASTFRVEQPQHF	TGTGCCAGCACCTTCAGGGTAGAGCAGCCCCAGCATTTT
NA	12	many	TRBV30	TRBJ2-3	CAWTRGTDTQYF	TGTGCCTGGACCCGTGGGACAGATACGCAGTATTTT
NA	11	many	TRBV29-1	TRBJ2-7	CSVEDSYEQYF	TGCAGCGTTGAAGACAGCTACGAGCAGTACTTC
TRBD1	16	medium-sized	TRBV19	TRBJ2-3	CASSTTGGSGSDTQYF	TGTGCCAGTAGTACCACAGGGGGCTCAGGATCTGATACGCAGTATTTT
NA	15	many	TRBV7-8	TRBJ1-6	CASSPGHSGNSPLHF	TGTGCCAGCAGCCCTGGACATTCTGGGAATTCACCCCTCCACTTT
TRBD2	16	NA	TRBV30	TRBJ2-3	CAWSVKRGISTDTQYF	TGTGCCTGGAGTGTTAAGCGGGGGATCAGCACAGATACGCAGTATTTT
NA	15	NA	TRBV7-6	TRBJ2-2	CASSRRQKNTGELFF	TGTGCCAGCAGCCGTCGACAGAAAAACACCGGGGAGCTGTTTTTT
NA	13	many	TRBV6-2/TRBV6-3	TRBJ1-1	CASNAPVNTEAFF	TGTGCCAGCAATGCCCCGGTGAACACTGAAGCTTTCTTT
NA	14	NA	TRBV6-2/TRBV6-3	TRBJ1-6	CASSSTGSGSPLHF	TGTGCCAGCAGTTCCACAGGGTCGGGTTCACCCCTCCACTTT
NA	16	many	TRBV14	TRBJ2-7	CASSQGGSGYGYEQYF	TGTGCCAGCAGCCAAGGGGGATCGGGGTACGGCTACGAGCAGTACTTC
NA	13	NA	TRBV7-3	TRBJ2-2	CASSFRDTGELFF	TGTGCCAGCAGCTTCCGAGATACCGGGGAGCTGTTTTTT
TRBD1	14	NA	TRBV10-3	TRBJ1-6	CAISVGQGSSPLHF	TGTGCCATCAGTGTTGGACAGGGGAGTTCACCCCTCCACTTT
NA	14	many	TRBV5-1	TRBJ1-1	CASSWGNMNTEAFF	TGCGCCAGCAGCTGGGGGAACATGAACACTGAAGCTTTCTTT
NA	14	many	TRBV20-1	TRBJ2-3	CSAPNGGLTDTQYF	TGCAGTGCCCCAAACGGGGGCCTCACAGATACGCAGTATTTT
TRBD1	17	many	TRBV24-1	TRBJ2-7	CATSDQTRPGQIYEQYF	TGTGCCACCAGTGATCAGACCAGACCGGGACAGATATACGAGCAGTACTTC
NA	13	few	TRBV20-1	TRBJ2-1	CSAQGRAGNEQFF	TGCAGTGCCCAGGGCCGGGCGGGCAATGAGCAGTTCTTC
TRBD1	15	NA	TRBV7-2	TRBJ1-2	CASSRSRDSDYGYTF	TGTGCCAGCAGCAGAAGCCGGGACAGCGACTATGGCTACACCTTC
TRBD2	16	many	TRBV5-4	TRBJ2-5	CASSFKAGGPQETQYF	TGTGCCAGCAGCTTCAAGGCGGGGGGGCCGCAAGAGACCCAGTACTTC
NA	16	few	TRBV6-2/TRBV6-3	TRBJ1-1	CASTHGRVREGSEAFF	TGTGCCAGCACGCACGGCAGGGTGCGGGAGGGCTCTGAAGCTTTCTTT
NA	16	few	TRBV5-4	TRBJ2-1	CASSLRDRLQANEQFF	TGTGCCAGCAGCTTGCGGGACCGTCTACAGGCGAATGAGCAGTTCTTC
NA	17	few	TRBV12-3/TRBV12-4	TRBJ2-7	CASSYLTGTSLSYEQYF	TGTGCCAGCAGTTACCTGACCGGGACCTCCCTCTCCTACGAGCAGTACTTC
NA	14	many	TRBV12-3/TRBV12-4	TRBJ2-7	CASSQNAGQSEQYF	TGTGCCAGCAGCCAGAATGCGGGACAGTCGGAGCAGTACTTC
NA	15	many	TRBV7-2	TRBJ1-5	CASSLGLGVVQPQHF	TGTGCCAGCAGCTTAGGATTAGGGGTGGTTCAGCCCCAGCATTTT
TRBD1	15	many	TRBV18	TRBJ1-1	CASSPGTGGNTEAFF	TGTGCCAGCTCCCCCGGGACAGGGGGGAACACTGAAGCTTTCTTT
NA	15	many	TRBV3-1	TRBJ2-3	CASSRGGAGTDTQYF	TGTGCCAGCAGCCGGGGGGGGGCAGGCACAGATACGCAGTATTTT
NA	13	few	TRBV10-3	TRBJ1-2	CAISEVPGYGYTF	TGTGCCATCAGTGAGGTTCCGGGCTACGGCTACACCTTC